These 15 T cell receptor beta chains were sequenced from one sample in a study of prognosis after radiotherapy for stage I lung cancer. Amplification of the TCR beta CDR3 (from genomic DNA) was done by two-round multiplex PCR. Primers (each specific to one TRBV or TRBJ gene) were used in first-round PCR. MiXCR, run by TCRdb on the multiplex PCR reads, gives a single entry per CDR3 protein. The sample lists 20,000 to 30,000 distinct CDR3 sequences, roughly two fifths occurring once. The material sequenced was PBMCs, taken before or after stereotactic body radiation therapy (not recorded which). The receptors originated from a donor over 45 with non-small cell lung cancer.

The chain joins TRBV27 to TRBJ2-7; TRBD1 agrees at 8 bases. There are 13 residues in the CDR3. V was pared by 6 bases and J by 3 bases, with 4 bases of the junction left unmatched. Germline V CDR1 and CDR2: MNHEY, SMNVEV (reference sequence). The CDR3: CASSRTGYYEQYF. The CDR3 region has the DNA TGTGCCAGCAGCCGGACAGGGTACTACGAGCAGTACTTC.

By proportion, this clonotype is medium-sized. The V gene is TRBV20-1, the J gene TRBJ1-5; D is uncertain. The V and J ends lost 2 bases and 2 bases respectively, with 4 bases between them. Looked up from germline, CDR1 is DFQATT and CDR2 is SNEGSKA (reference sequence). This CDR3 spans 12 amino acids. The CDR3 DNA is TGCAGTGCTAGACACCGCAATCAGCCCCAGCATTTT. This gives the protein CSARHRNQPQHF.

CDR3 protein: CASSLSAGVSGSLNEQFF. The CDR3 DNA sequence: TGTGCCAGCAGCCTCTCAGCAGGGGTTAGCGGGAGCTTGAATGAGCAGTTCTTC. The V and J genes are TRBV7-3 and TRBJ2-1, with 9 bases identical to TRBD2. The trim removed 5 bases at V and 7 bases at J, leaving 18 bases unmatched. The CDR3 loop spans 18 amino acids. Germline V gene sequence: CDR1 SGHTA, CDR2 FQGTGA. The variable domain in full, with the rest retrieved from reference TRBV7-3 and TRBJ2-1, is GAGVSQTPSNKVTEKGKYVELRCDPISGHTALYWYRQSLGQGPEFLIYFQGTGAADDSGLPNDRFFAVRPEGSVSTLKIQRTERGDSAVYLCASSLSAGVSGSLNEQFFGPGTRLTVL.

The J gene is TRBJ2-7, the V gene TRBV27; TRBD2 aligns across 7 bases. The CDR3 loop spans 16 amino acids. Germline CDR1 MNHEY, CDR2 SMNVEV (reference sequence). V shed 4 bases, J shed 7 bases, and the junction held 16 bases outside the gene matches. CDR3 loop: CASSSGPGLKFTEQYF. The CDR3 DNA follows: TGTGCCAGCAGTTCGGGACCGGGACTAAAGTTTACGGAGCAGTACTTC.

This clonotype was detected once. This rearrangement joins TRBV20-1 to TRBJ2-7, with 7 positions matching TRBD1. CDR1 is DFQATT, CDR2 SNEGSKA, per germline (reference sequence). V gave up 3 bases and J gave up 3 bases; unmatched junction bases: 8. The CDR3 loop spans 14 amino acids. This CDR3 is CSARRDRGHYEQYF. The DNA of the CDR3 is TGCAGTGCTAGGAGGGACAGAGGACACTACGAGCAGTACTTC.

This clonotype came up many times. The chain couples TRBV28 to TRBJ2-3; 13 nucleotides line up with TRBD2. Germline V gene sequence: CDR1 MDHEN, CDR2 SYDVKM. With 5 bases clipped from V and 4 bases from J, the junction kept 6 bases outside the gene matches. CDR3 length: 16 residues. CDR3 in DNA: TGTGCCAGCAGTACGCGGACTAGCGGGAGCCCAGATACGCAGTATTTT. Translated: CASSTRTSGSPDTQYF.

This clonotype was picked up many times. This chain links TRBV5-1 with TRBJ2-5; D not certain. V was clipped by 4 bases and J by 2 bases, with 3 bases between them. The CDR3 loop spans 11 amino acids. From germline, CDR1 is SGHRS and CDR2 YFSETQ. The CDR3 reads CASSQQETQYF. CDR3 DNA: TGCGCCAGCAGCCAACAAGAGACCCAGTACTTC.

Details on this clonotype: One end of the junction does not line up with germline, which may come from a read error. The gene calls are TRBV19 and TRBJ2-7; no clear D. The CDR3 has 16 residues. CDR1 is LNHDA, CDR2 SQIVND, per germline (reference sequence). Here the CDR3 reads CASKPNVLLSSYGQYF. CDR3 nucleotide sequence: TGTGCCAGTAAACCCAACGTGCTATTAAGCTCCTACGGGCAGTACTTC. Variable domain in full (rest from reference TRBV19 and TRBJ2-7): DGGITQSPKYLFRKEGQNVTLSCEQNLNHDAMYWYRQDPGQGLRLIYYSQIVNDFQKGDIAEGYSVSREKKESFPLTVTSAQKNPTAFYLCASKPNVLLSSYGQYFGPGTRLTVT.

J is TRBJ2-1 and V is TRBV19, with D unclear. Germline CDR1 and CDR2: LNHDA and SQIVND (reference sequence). This CDR3 is 16 amino acids long. Trimming removed 3 bases from V and 7 bases from J, with 19 bases in between. DNA of the CDR3: TGTGCCAGTAGTATCCCCCCGGTTTCCGACCCGAATGAGCAGTTCTTC. Amino acid sequence: CASSIPPVSDPNEQFF.

This clonotype was found many times. The chain carries TRBV18 and TRBJ2-7, with D perhaps given as TRBD1 or TRBD2 (5 bases each). Trimming left V 3 bases short and J 5 bases short, with 11 bases between. CDR1 is KGHSH, CDR2 LQKENI, per germline. The CDR3 contains 13 residues. This chain's CDR3 is CASSPRGRDEQYF. CDR3 nucleotide sequence: TGTGCCAGCTCACCTCGGGGCAGGGACGAGCAGTACTTC.

This clonotype was seen a few times. The chain couples TRBV28 to TRBJ2-2; TRBD2 agrees at 10 bases. Germline V gives CDR1 MDHEN, CDR2 SYDVKM. The V segment lost 6 bases and the J segment 6 bases; nucleotides outside the gene matches: 13. The CDR3 covers 17 residues. CDR3 in DNA: TGTGCCAGCAGGGGGACTAGCGTGATGGCCGACCCCGGGGAGCTGTTTTTT. Its protein product is CASRGTSVMADPGELFF.

The table lists this clonotype with many counts. The chain links TRBV29-1 to TRBJ1-1, with 9 bases aligning to TRBD1. Germline values: CDR1 SQVTM, CDR2 ANQGSEA. V lost 3 bases and J lost 10; bases outside the gene matches: 9. CDR3 length: 13 amino acids. The CDR3 loop reads CSVESPTGGVAFF. The CDR3, as DNA: TGCAGCGTTGAGAGCCCGACAGGGGGAGTAGCTTTCTTT. The whole variable domain, filled in from reference TRBV29-1 and TRBJ1-1, reads SAVISQKPSRDICQRGTSLTIQCQVDSQVTMMFWYRQQPGQSLTLIATANQGSEATYESGFVIDKFPISRPNLTFSTLTVSNMSPEDSSIYLCSVESPTGGVAFFGQGTRLTVV.

Points on this clonotype: One junction end does not reproduce the germline sequence, and a read error may be involved. V gene TRBV24-1 combines with J gene TRBJ2-1; TRBD2 aligns across 12 bases. CDR3 length: 17 amino acids. Germline-derived CDR1 and CDR2 are KGHDR and SFDVKD. CDR3 nucleotides: TGTACCACCAGTGACTGGACTAGCGGGAAGAGGGTGGGTGAGCAGTTCTTC. Its translation: CTTSDWTSGKRVGEQFF.

In this sample, this clonotype turned up many times. The rearrangement links TRBV5-1 to TRBJ2-2; possible D gene TRBD2, 5 bases. Germline CDR1 and CDR2: SGHRS and YFSETQ. The CDR3 has 12 amino acids. Trimming pared 5 bases from V and 6 bases from J, leaving 8 bases between. The DNA for the CDR3 is TGCGCCAGCAGGGTGGGAGCCGGGGAGCTGTTTTTT. Translated: CASRVGAGELFF. The full variable domain, rest sourced from reference TRBV5-1 and TRBJ2-2, is KAGVTQTPRYLIKTRGQQVTLSCSPISGHRSVSWYQQTPGQGLQFLFEYFSETQRNKGNFPGRFSGRQFSNSRSEMNVSTLELGDSALYLCASRVGAGELFFGEGSRLTVL.

This clonotype ranks as medium-sized. In nucleotides, the CDR3 is TGCGCCAGCAGCTTGTCTAGCGGGGGGAACACCGGGGAGCTGTTTTTT. This encodes CASSLSSGGNTGELFF. The V and J genes are TRBV5-1 and TRBJ2-2; TRBD2 matches 10 bases. Looked up from germline, CDR1 is SGHRS and CDR2 is YFSETQ. J lost 1 base, V lost 1 base, and 1 base had no gene match. This CDR3 region has 16 residues.